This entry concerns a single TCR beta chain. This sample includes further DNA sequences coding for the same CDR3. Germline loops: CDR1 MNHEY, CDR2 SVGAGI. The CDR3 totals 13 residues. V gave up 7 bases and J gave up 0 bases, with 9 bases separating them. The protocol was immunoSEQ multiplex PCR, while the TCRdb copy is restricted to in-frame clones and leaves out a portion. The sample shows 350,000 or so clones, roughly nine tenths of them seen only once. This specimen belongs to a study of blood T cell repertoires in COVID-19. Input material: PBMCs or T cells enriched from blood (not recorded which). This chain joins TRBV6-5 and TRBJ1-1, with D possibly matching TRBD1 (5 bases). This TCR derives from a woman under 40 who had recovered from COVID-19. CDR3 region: CASINRMNTEAFF. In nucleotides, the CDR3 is TGTGCCAGCATTAACAGGATGAACACTGAAGCTTTCTTT.